Listed below are T cell receptor beta chains from one sample, sequenced in a study of T cell responses to AZD1222 COVID-19 vaccine. Sequenced by immunoSEQ multiplex PCR; TCRdb stores in-frame clones only, minus some. The sample consists of 95,000 to 150,000 clones, about nine tenths of them appearing once. The specimen comprised peripheral blood, sampled on day 0 of AZD1222 vaccination. The receptors originated from an adult in good health. The CDR3 runs from the conserved cysteine through the conserved F or W. D genes are given only for firm matches. Some rows mark clone size as missing; the rest say once, few, many or name a class of expanded clone.

clone_size	d_call	j_call	v_call	cdr3_length	cdr3_aa	cdr3_nt
once	NA	TRBJ1-2	TRBV14	14	CASSQGGSGYGYTF	TGTGCCAGCAGCCAAGGAGGGTCAGGCTATGGCTACACCTTC
NA	NA	TRBJ1-3	TRBV9	17	CASSAERDSFSGNTIYF	TGTGCCAGCAGCGCCGAGAGGGATTCGTTTTCTGGAAACACCATATATTTT
NA	NA	TRBJ2-3	TRBV2	15	CASPPGIPVKDTQYF	TGTGCCAGCCCCCCAGGGATTCCTGTAAAAGATACGCAGTATTTT
NA	NA	TRBJ1-1	TRBV7-9	13	CASSYGQNTEAFF	TGTGCCAGCAGCTACGGACAGAACACTGAAGCTTTCTTT
NA	TRBD1	TRBJ2-1	TRBV10-3	14	CAISGTGGHNEQFF	TGTGCCATCAGTGGGACAGGGGGACACAATGAGCAGTTCTTC
NA	NA	TRBJ1-1	TRBV5-1	13	CASSYNRNTEAFF	TGCGCCAGCAGCTATAACAGGAACACTGAAGCTTTCTTT
NA	TRBD2	TRBJ2-1	TRBV6-4	16	CASSDSPSGGWDEQFF	TGTGCCAGCAGTGACTCGCCAAGCGGGGGGTGGGATGAGCAGTTCTTC
NA	TRBD1	TRBJ1-1	TRBV11-2	15	CASSPRTGLNTEAFF	TGTGCCAGCAGCCCTCGGACAGGCTTGAACACTGAAGCTTTCTTT
once	TRBD1	TRBJ1-5	TRBV6-1	15	CASSDLGQGYQPQHF	TGTGCCAGCAGTGACCTGGGACAGGGTTATCAGCCCCAGCATTTT
NA	NA	TRBJ2-3	TRBV6-5	15	CASTEVGGLADTQYF	TGTGCCAGCACCGAGGTGGGGGGCTTGGCAGATACGCAGTATTTT
NA	NA	TRBJ1-1	TRBV6-2/TRBV6-3	15	CASSSWQSLNTEAFF	TGTGCCAGCAGTTCCTGGCAGTCCTTGAACACTGAAGCTTTCTTT
NA	TRBD1	TRBJ1-5	TRBV5-3	14	CARSLAQGVQPQHF	TGTGCCAGAAGCTTGGCACAGGGGGTTCAGCCCCAGCATTTT
NA	NA	TRBJ1-2	TRBV7-9	14	CASSLTGDDYGYTF	TGTGCCAGCAGCTTAACGGGGGACGATTATGGCTACACCTTC
NA	NA	TRBJ2-7	TRBV12-3/TRBV12-4	13	CASSWTELYEQYF	TGTGCCAGCTCTTGGACAGAGCTCTACGAGCAGTACTTC
NA	NA	TRBJ2-5	TRBV10-2	14	CASSEVAAVETQYF	TGCGCCAGCAGTGAGGTAGCTGCCGTGGAGACCCAGTACTTC
NA	TRBD1	TRBJ1-3	TRBV6-1	17	CASSEKIGGGARESIYF	TGTGCCAGCAGTGAAAAAATAGGAGGGGGCGCTCGAGAATCCATATATTTT
NA	TRBD2	TRBJ2-3	TRBV7-2	14	CASSPLGTSGTQYF	TGTGCCAGCAGCCCACTCGGGACTAGCGGCACGCAGTATTTT
once	TRBD1	TRBJ2-6	TRBV19	18	CASRWSGQGLSGANVLTF	TGTGCCAGTAGATGGTCAGGACAGGGCTTATCTGGGGCCAACGTCCTGACTTTC
NA	NA	TRBJ1-4	TRBV5-1	15	CASTRWGDSNEKLFF	TGCGCCAGCACCCGTTGGGGAGACTCTAATGAAAAACTGTTTTTT
NA	TRBD1	TRBJ2-1	TRBV4-1	17	CASSHYPRQGPYNEQFF	TGCGCCAGCAGCCATTACCCTCGACAGGGGCCCTACAATGAGCAGTTCTTC
NA	TRBD1	TRBJ2-1	TRBV10-2	16	CASRDRDRGAYNEQFF	TGCGCCAGCAGGGACAGGGACAGGGGAGCCTACAATGAGCAGTTCTTC
NA	NA	TRBJ1-2	TRBV6-2/TRBV6-3	13	CASSPRRYQGYTF	TGTGCCAGCAGTCCCAGAAGGTATCAGGGCTACACCTTC
few	NA	TRBJ1-6	TRBV19	15	CASSIGTEYNSPLHF	TGTGCCAGTAGTATAGGGACGGAATATAATTCACCCCTCCACTTT
NA	TRBD2	TRBJ2-7	TRBV29-1	13	CSVSSGGAGEQYF	TGCAGCGTTTCTAGCGGGGGGGCCGGTGAGCAGTACTTC
NA	NA	TRBJ2-3	TRBV19	17	CASSLGLGGASTDTQYF	TGTGCCAGTAGTTTAGGACTTGGGGGGGCCAGCACAGATACGCAGTATTTT
NA	NA	TRBJ2-4	TRBV27	17	CASSLFADEGAKNIQYF	TGTGCCAGCAGTTTGTTCGCGGATGAGGGGGCCAAAAACATTCAGTACTTC
NA	NA	TRBJ1-1	TRBV25-1	11	CASSGGTEAFF	TGTGCCAGCAGTGGCGGCACTGAAGCTTTCTTT
NA	NA	TRBJ2-2	TRBV19	16	CASSNHGGIDTGELFF	TGTGCCAGTAGTAATCACGGGGGAATAGACACCGGGGAGCTGTTTTTT
NA	NA	TRBJ1-1	TRBV12-5	14	CASGSQGSNTEAFF	TGTGCTAGTGGTTCACAGGGTTCCAACACTGAAGCTTTCTTT
NA	TRBD1	TRBJ2-7	TRBV19	13	CASSPGQSYEQYF	TGTGCCAGTAGCCCGGGACAGTCCTACGAGCAGTACTTC
NA	NA	TRBJ2-7	TRBV6-4	17	CASSDNRIGRLSYEQYF	TGTGCCAGCAGTGATAACCGGATTGGACGGCTTTCCTACGAGCAGTACTTC
NA	TRBD1	TRBJ1-2	TRBV18	14	CASSPLPSGGGYTF	TGTGCCAGCTCACCTCTCCCCTCAGGGGGCGGCTACACCTTC
once	NA	TRBJ1-3	TRBV2	14	CASIRRASGNTIYF	TGTGCCAGCATACGCAGGGCCTCTGGAAACACCATATATTTT
NA	TRBD1	TRBJ2-5	TRBV5-1	16	CASSLQPGTGKKTQYF	TGCGCCAGCAGCCTTCAACCGGGGACAGGGAAAAAGACCCAGTACTTC
NA	TRBD1	TRBJ1-1	TRBV6-2/TRBV6-3	15	CASSGRGQGNTEAFF	TGTGCCAGCAGCGGCCGGGGACAGGGGAACACTGAAGCTTTCTTT
NA	NA	TRBJ1-4	TRBV15	14	CASSSPGEGEKLFF	TGTGCCAGTTCTTCTCCGGGGGAGGGCGAAAAACTGTTTTTT
NA	NA	TRBJ1-6	TRBV11-2	15	CASSLEQGLGSPLHF	TGTGCCAGCAGCTTGGAACAGGGATTAGGTTCACCCCTCCACTTT
NA	NA	TRBJ1-2	TRBV4-3	14	CASSQERGNYGYTF	TGCGCCAGCAGCCAAGAGAGGGGTAACTATGGCTACACCTTC
NA	NA	TRBJ2-3	TRBV7-2	16	CASSRPGGIPTDTQYF	TGTGCCAGCAGCCGTCCCGGGGGTATTCCCACAGATACGCAGTATTTT
NA	NA	TRBJ2-7	TRBV7-2	14	CASSSVGDSYEQYF	TGTGCCAGCAGCTCAGTGGGGGACTCCTACGAGCAGTACTTC
NA	NA	TRBJ2-7	TRBV7-9	13	CASSGTDSYEQYF	TGTGCCAGCAGCGGGACGGACTCCTACGAGCAGTACTTC
NA	TRBD1	TRBJ1-1	TRBV19	13	CASSIGRGNEAFF	TGTGCCAGTAGTATTGGCAGGGGGAATGAAGCTTTCTTT
NA	NA	TRBJ1-5	TRBV10-2	14	CASSEDGGRQPQHF	TGCGCCAGCAGTGAGGACGGCGGTCGGCAGCCCCAGCATTTT
few	NA	TRBJ2-7	TRBV19	13	CASREDAAYEQYF	TGTGCCAGTAGGGAGGACGCAGCCTACGAGCAGTACTTC
NA	TRBD2	TRBJ2-2	TRBV19	16	CASRQPLAGRTGELFF	TGTGCCAGTAGGCAACCACTAGCGGGGCGGACCGGGGAGCTGTTTTTT
NA	NA	TRBJ1-1	TRBV15	13	CATRTELNTEAFF	TGTGCCACCCGGACAGAGTTGAACACTGAAGCTTTCTTT
NA	TRBD1	TRBJ1-2	TRBV6-1	16	CASSGWGGQGEEGYTF	TGTGCCAGCAGTGGTTGGGGAGGACAGGGAGAGGAGGGCTACACCTTC